This TCR beta chain was obtained from a study of human T cells and chemical hapten exposure. Germline-derived CDR1 and CDR2 are SEHNR and FQNEAQ (reference sequence). The CDR3 sequence is 15 residues long. J lost 6 bases, V lost 5 bases, and 9 bases had no gene match. TCRdb reprocessed the RACE reads with MiXCR, giving one entry per CDR3 protein. The repertoire consists of under 200,000 distinct CDR3 sequences, with about a quarter occurring once and the leading ten covering approximately 2.1%. Time point given: patch test 3, about 24 weeks after DPC sensitization. The treatment here: therapeutic diphenylcyclopropenone sensitization with weekly scalp DPC. Prior to each patch test being applied, blood was drawn. Someone pulled total RNA out of unfractionated whole blood.

Sequencing used whole blood, obtained in connection with sensitization to the hapten diphenylcyclopropenone (DPC). V gene TRBV7-9 combines with J gene TRBJ2-7, with TRBD2 matching 11 bases. The sequence derives from a young woman with alopecia areata. Some clones in this sample may be carry-over from other donors' samples. CDR3 in amino acids: CASSASGGTLGEQYF. The CDR3 DNA reads as TGTGCCAGCAGCGCTAGCGGGGGGACGCTCGGCGAGCAGTACTTC.